These 24 T cell receptor beta chains originate from one sample sequenced in a study of shared T cell receptors in the human thymus. The method was immunoSEQ multiplex PCR; TCRdb's version includes in-frame clones alone and lacks a portion of them. The table lists 600,000 to 900,000 clones, 70% to 90% of them singletons. These sequences were also reported in another study, on human thymus T cells.

Sequencing was carried out using thymocytes. These receptor sequences come from a girl under three years old with a congenital heart defect.

This clone was counted once. The rearrangement uses TRBV28 and TRBJ2-1; TRBD1 agrees at 8 bases. V was pared by 4 bases and J by 2 bases, with 4 bases of the junction left unmatched. The CDR3 has 15 amino acids. The germline CDR1 and CDR2 sequences are MDHEN and SYDVKM. This CDR3 reads CASSYRTGTYNEQFF. CDR3 DNA: TGTGCCAGCAGTTATAGGACAGGGACCTACAATGAGCAGTTCTTC. The complete variable domain, with remaining parts taken from reference TRBV28 and TRBJ2-1, reads DVKVTQSSRYLVKRTGEKVFLECVQDMDHENMFWYRQDPGLGLRLIYFSYDVKMKEKGDIPEGYSVSREKKERFSLILESASTNQTSMYLCASSYRTGTYNEQFFGPGTRLTVL.

This chain uses TRBV9 with TRBJ1-2; 9 bases fit TRBD1. Germline assignment: CDR1 SGDLS and CDR2 YYNGEE. The junction had 13 bases not matched to a gene; V was cut back by 4 bases and J by 3 bases. This CDR3 is built from 17 residues. The CDR3, as DNA: TGTGCCAGCAGCCCTCCGCCCGGGACAGGGTTTTACTATGGCTACACCTTC. Translated: CASSPPPGTGFYYGYTF.

J is TRBJ2-1 and V is TRBV6-4; TRBD2 matches at 10 bases. CDR1 and CDR2 (germline): MRHNA, SNTAGT. The length of the CDR3 is 16 residues. The V gene end was trimmed by 5 bases and the J gene end by 5 bases; junction bases not matched to a gene: 9. The CDR3 region is CASSFTGTSVDNEQFF. CDR3 nucleotide sequence: TGTGCCAGCAGTTTCACCGGGACTAGCGTCGACAATGAGCAGTTCTTC.

V usage is TRBV29-1 and J usage is TRBJ2-7; the D gene is possibly TRBD2 (6 bases). Germline-derived CDR1 and CDR2 are SQVTM and ANQGSEA. The CDR3 totals 13 residues. The ends were cut back, 5 bases at V and 7 bases at J, with 18 bases in the middle. CDR3 coding DNA: TGCAGCGTTCTGTCTAGCGCTGTCTTGGAGCAGTACTTC. Translated: CSVLSSAVLEQYF.

V and J are TRBV11-3 and TRBJ2-3; 7 nucleotides agree with TRBD1. The CDR3 covers 16 residues. Per germline, CDR1 SGHNT and CDR2 YENEEA. The V and J ends lost 1 base and 2 bases, in that order; junction bases with no gene match: 6. CDR3 sequence (DNA): TGTGCCAGCAGCTTAGGTTGGGACAGCTACACAGATACGCAGTATTTT. Residues: CASSLGWDSYTDTQYF.

V usage is TRBV9 and J usage is TRBJ2-7, with 15 nucleotides matching TRBD2. This CDR3 has 15 amino acids. Trimming took 3 bases from V and 3 from J; bases not matched to a gene: 1. CDR1 is SGDLS, CDR2 YYNGEE, per germline. CDR3 nucleotides: TGTGCCAGCAGCGGGGGACTAGCGGGGGGCTACGAGCAGTACTTC. Translation: CASSGGLAGGYEQYF.

The CDR3, as DNA: TGTGCCAGCAGTTACACGTGGGACATAGGCTATGGCTACACCTTC. It yields the protein CASSYTWDIGYGYTF. V is TRBV6-5 and J is TRBJ1-2, with TRBD1 as a possible D gene (6 bases). V lost 2 bases, J lost 4 bases, and 14 bases lay in between. The germline V gene has CDR1 MNHEY and CDR2 SVGAGI. The CDR3 consists of 15 residues.

J is TRBJ2-1 and V is TRBV7-6, with 7 bases aligning to TRBD1. From germline, CDR1 is SGHVS and CDR2 FNYEAQ. This CDR3 contains 16 residues. V lost 1 base to trimming and J lost 2 bases; unmatched junction nucleotides: 5. CDR3 region: CASSLVGTDTYNEQFF. CDR3 nucleotides: TGTGCCAGCAGCTTAGTTGGGACAGACACCTACAATGAGCAGTTCTTC.

This clone was seen a single time. V is TRBV5-1 and J is TRBJ2-7, with 9 positions matching TRBD1. The CDR3 runs to 15 residues. The V segment lost 4 bases and the J segment 2 bases; nucleotides outside the gene matches: 7. Germline V gene data show CDR1 as SGHRS and CDR2 as YFSETQ. CDR3 bases: TGCGCCAGCAGCGTCGACAGGGGGATCGCCTACGAGCAGTACTTC. Protein sequence: CASSVDRGIAYEQYF. Looking up the rest from reference TRBV5-1 and TRBJ2-7 gives the full variable domain: KAGVTQTPRYLIKTRGQQVTLSCSPISGHRSVSWYQQTPGQGLQFLFEYFSETQRNKGNFPGRFSGRQFSNSRSEMNVSTLELGDSALYLCASSVDRGIAYEQYFGPGTRLTVT.

This chain links TRBV5-8 with TRBJ2-1; 8 nucleotides line up with TRBD1. Germline V gives CDR1 SGHTS, CDR2 YDEGEE. The CDR3 is made up of 19 amino acids. The V and J ends lost 3 bases and 4 bases, in that order; junction bases with no gene match: 18. CDR3 sequence reads: CASSSPDTPRDRPYNEQFF. In DNA, the CDR3 is TGTGCCAGCAGCTCCCCCGATACTCCCCGGGACAGGCCGTACAATGAGCAGTTCTTC.

The rearrangement uses TRBV4-3 and TRBJ1-1, with D perhaps matching TRBD1 (6 bases). There are 15 residues in the CDR3. Trimming stripped 3 bases from V and 2 bases from J, with 13 bases between. The germline V gene encodes CDR1 LGHNA and CDR2 YSLEER. DNA for the CDR3: TGCGCCAGCAGCCAGCCCGACAGGCTTAACACTGAAGCTTTCTTT. This encodes CASSQPDRLNTEAFF.

V and J are TRBV4-2 and TRBJ2-5, with D possibly being TRBD1 (6 bases). The V and J ends lost 0 bases and 7 bases respectively, with 9 bases between them. The CDR3 sequence is 13 residues long. Germline CDR1 LGHNA, CDR2 YNFKEQ. The CDR3 sequence is CASSQEGGWTQYF. The CDR3 nucleotides read TGTGCCAGCAGCCAAGAAGGGGGTTGGACCCAGTACTTC.

V gene TRBV5-1 combines with J gene TRBJ2-5; 14 bases match TRBD2. CDR3 length equals 15 residues. From germline, CDR1 is SGHRS and CDR2 YFSETQ. Trimming at V came to 5 bases and at J to 4 bases, leaving 4 bases not matched to a gene. CDR3 coding DNA: TGCGCCAGCAGGACTAGCGGGGGGGAAGGAGAGACCCAGTACTTC. Protein sequence: CASRTSGGEGETQYF.

The chain combines TRBV5-4 with TRBJ1-3; 9 bases map to TRBD1. The V gene's germline CDR1 is SGHNT and CDR2 YYREEE (reference sequence). V trimming: 1 base; J trimming: 8 bases; junction bases outside the gene matches: 4. The CDR3 has 14 residues. In DNA, the CDR3 is TGTGCCAGCAGCTTGACAGGGGGCAGTGACACCATATATTTT. Its protein is CASSLTGGSDTIYF.

Note on this clone: The junction differs from germline at one of its ends, possibly a read error. The rearrangement joins TRBV7-7 to TRBJ2-1; TRBD2 aligns across 9 bases. The V gene's germline CDR1 is SSHAT and CDR2 FNYEAQ (reference sequence). The CDR3 consists of 16 residues. The CDR3 region has the DNA TGTGCTAGCAGGCCCCTCGGGCGGGGGGGCTCAGATGAGCAGTTCTTC. Residues: CASRPLGRGGSDEQFF.

This clone was seen a handful of times. J is TRBJ1-5 and V is TRBV19; D perhaps matches TRBD1 (5 bases). Trimming cost V 4 bases and J 2 bases, with 18 bases left between them. In germline, CDR1 is LNHDA, CDR2 SQIVND (reference sequence). This CDR3 has 17 residues. CDR3 residues: CASSRTGIGGCNQPQHF. CDR3 DNA sequence: TGTGCCAGTAGTAGGACGGGGATCGGGGGTTGCAATCAGCCCCAGCATTTT.

V usage is TRBV2 and J usage is TRBJ1-5, with 9 bases that match TRBD1. V trimming: 3 bases; J trimming: 2 bases; junction bases outside the gene matches: 8. Germline V gives CDR1 SNHLY, CDR2 FYNNEI. The CDR3 has 17 amino acids. Here the CDR3 DNA reads TGTGCCAGCAGTGAGACACAGGGGGCGGTGGGCAATCAGCCCCAGCATTTT. It specifies CASSETQGAVGNQPQHF.

The chain combines TRBV9 with TRBJ1-2, with no clear D. This CDR3 contains 13 residues. V was clipped by 4 bases and J by 7 bases, with 14 bases between them. In germline, CDR1 is SGDLS, CDR2 YYNGEE. CDR3 loop: CASSPNPDTGYTF. Written as DNA, the CDR3 is TGTGCCAGCAGCCCCAACCCCGACACTGGCTACACCTTC.

Only a few counts were recorded for this clone. This rearrangement joins TRBV28 to TRBJ1-5; no definite D call. V was trimmed by 5 bases and J by 0 bases, leaving 8 bases between them. The V gene's germline CDR1 is MDHEN and CDR2 SYDVKM. The CDR3 loop spans 14 amino acids. Here the CDR3 reads CASSHLYSNQPQHF. The CDR3 DNA sequence: TGTGCCAGCAGTCACTTGTATAGCAATCAGCCCCAGCATTTT.

This clone was counted between two and nine times. This rearrangement joins TRBV2 to TRBJ2-1; D may be TRBD2 (5 bases). This CDR3 has 18 residues. The germline gives CDR1 SNHLY, CDR2 FYNNEI. V lost 7 bases and J 0 bases, leaving 22 bases between the germline ends. DNA of the CDR3: TGTGCCAGCACGGGCGACTATGGCCTACCCCACTCCTACAATGAGCAGTTCTTC. Translating it yields CASTGDYGLPHSYNEQFF.

The chain carries TRBV5-1 and TRBJ2-3, with 8 nucleotides matching TRBD2. The CDR3 consists of 16 residues. The trim removed 0 bases at V and 3 bases at J, leaving 6 bases unmatched. From germline, CDR1 is SGHRS and CDR2 YFSETQ. CDR3 loop: CASSLVRASGTDTQYF. The CDR3 DNA is TGCGCCAGCAGCTTGGTGAGGGCTAGCGGGACAGATACGCAGTATTTT.

CDR3 sequence (DNA): TGTGCTAGTGGTTTGGGCATTCAGGGGCAGTACTTC. This gives the protein CASGLGIQGQYF. The rearrangement uses TRBV12-5 and TRBJ2-7; D may be TRBD1 (5 bases). The CDR3 is 12 residues long. Looked up from germline, CDR1 is LGHNT and CDR2 is FRNRAP. V lost 1 base and J lost 9, with 10 bases in between.

The rearrangement joins TRBV7-2 to TRBJ2-1; 9 bases are a match to TRBD2. The germline gives CDR1 SGHTA, CDR2 FQGNSA. V lost 7 bases and J lost 2; bases outside the gene matches: 9. The length of the CDR3 is 16 residues. The CDR3 nucleotides are TGTGCCAGCATCCCGTCCCTAGCGGGGCCCTACAATGAGCAGTTCTTC. Encoded protein: CASIPSLAGPYNEQFF.

The chain uses TRBV28 and TRBJ2-7, with D possibly matching TRBD2 (6 bases). The CDR3 sequence is 15 residues long. Germline-derived CDR1 and CDR2 are MDHEN and SYDVKM. The V and J ends lost 5 bases and 0 bases respectively, with 14 bases between them. CDR3 region: CASSDHVEGSYEQYF. The CDR3 DNA is TGTGCCAGCAGTGACCACGTGGAGGGCTCCTACGAGCAGTACTTC.